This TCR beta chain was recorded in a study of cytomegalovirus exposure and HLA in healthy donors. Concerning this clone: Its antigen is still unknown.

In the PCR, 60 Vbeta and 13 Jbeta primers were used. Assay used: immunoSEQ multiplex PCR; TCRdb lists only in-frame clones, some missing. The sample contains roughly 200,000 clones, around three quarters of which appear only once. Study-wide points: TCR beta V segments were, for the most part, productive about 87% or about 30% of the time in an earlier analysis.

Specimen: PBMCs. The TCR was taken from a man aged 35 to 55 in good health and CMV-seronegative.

CDR3 in amino acids: CASSVGSADNEQFF. The CDR3 DNA follows: TGTGCCAGCAGCGTAGGTTCAGCGGACAATGAGCAGTTCTTC. V usage is TRBV9 and J usage is TRBJ2-1, with TRBD2 as a possible D gene (5 bases). Looked up from germline, CDR1 is SGDLS and CDR2 is YYNGEE. The CDR3 length is 14 residues. With 0 bases removed from V and 5 bases from J, the gap between germline ends came to 9 bases.